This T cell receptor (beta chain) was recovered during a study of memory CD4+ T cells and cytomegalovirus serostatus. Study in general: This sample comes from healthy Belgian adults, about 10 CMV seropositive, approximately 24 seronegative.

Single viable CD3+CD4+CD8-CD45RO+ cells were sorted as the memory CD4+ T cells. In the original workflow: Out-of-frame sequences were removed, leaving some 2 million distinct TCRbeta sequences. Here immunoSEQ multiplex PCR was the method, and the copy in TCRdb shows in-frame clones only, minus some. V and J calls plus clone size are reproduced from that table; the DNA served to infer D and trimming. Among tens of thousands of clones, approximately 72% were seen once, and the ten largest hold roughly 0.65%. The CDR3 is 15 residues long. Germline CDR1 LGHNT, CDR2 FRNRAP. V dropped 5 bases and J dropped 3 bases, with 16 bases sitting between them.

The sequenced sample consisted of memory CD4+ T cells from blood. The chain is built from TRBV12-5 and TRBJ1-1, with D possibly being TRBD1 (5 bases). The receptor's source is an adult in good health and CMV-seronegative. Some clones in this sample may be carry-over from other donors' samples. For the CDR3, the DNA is TGTGCTAGTGGTCCGCCCCTGGGGGATCACACTGAAGCTTTCTTT. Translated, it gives CASGPPLGDHTEAFF.